This is a list of T cell receptor beta chains from one sample in a study of blood T cell repertoires in COVID-19. Assay used: immunoSEQ multiplex PCR; TCRdb lists only in-frame clones, some missing. The sample carries 100,000 to 150,000 clones, about 85% recorded once. The sample comprised peripheral blood. The receptors originated from a man older than 75 with active or convalescent COVID-19. Both conserved end residues are trimmed from each CDR3. Size is omitted from some rows. Given values are once, few, many or a class for expanded clones.

clone_size: NA; j_call: TRBJ1-6; cdr3_length: 10; v_call: TRBV3-1/TRBV3-2; cdr3_aa: ASSLSTAPLH
clone_size: once; j_call: TRBJ2-7; cdr3_length: 11; v_call: TRBV4-3; cdr3_aa: ASSRGTSYEQY
clone_size: once; j_call: TRBJ1-1; cdr3_length: 12; v_call: TRBV7-2; cdr3_aa: ASSQTRTGTEAF
clone_size: NA; j_call: TRBJ2-1; cdr3_length: 14; v_call: TRBV28; cdr3_aa: ASRRAGDTSYNEQF
clone_size: NA; j_call: TRBJ1-2; cdr3_length: 11; v_call: TRBV18; cdr3_aa: ASSPDRGHGYT
clone_size: NA; j_call: TRBJ2-7; cdr3_length: 10; v_call: TRBV7-9; cdr3_aa: ASSLQGYEQY
clone_size: once; j_call: TRBJ2-7; cdr3_length: 13; v_call: TRBV9; cdr3_aa: ASSVSNQALTEQY
clone_size: NA; j_call: TRBJ1-4; cdr3_length: 12; v_call: TRBV10-3; cdr3_aa: AISDGQGNEKLF
clone_size: NA; j_call: TRBJ2-3; cdr3_length: 15; v_call: TRBV4-3; cdr3_aa: ASSQLAGGPGTDTQY
clone_size: once; j_call: TRBJ1-5; cdr3_length: 12; v_call: TRBV3-1/TRBV3-2; cdr3_aa: ASSQTDGNQPQH
clone_size: NA; j_call: TRBJ2-1; cdr3_length: 11; v_call: TRBV3-1/TRBV3-2; cdr3_aa: ASSRTDSNEQF
clone_size: NA; j_call: TRBJ1-5; cdr3_length: 13; v_call: TRBV18; cdr3_aa: ASSPGTGANQPQH
clone_size: NA; j_call: TRBJ1-6; cdr3_length: 11; v_call: TRBV7-2; cdr3_aa: ASSPQTVSTLH
clone_size: once; j_call: TRBJ2-6; cdr3_length: 15; v_call: TRBV3-1/TRBV3-2; cdr3_aa: ASSPYGQGSGANVLT
clone_size: few; j_call: TRBJ2-4; cdr3_length: 12; v_call: TRBV7-9; cdr3_aa: ASSLASGGNIQY
clone_size: NA; j_call: TRBJ2-3; cdr3_length: 11; v_call: TRBV24-1; cdr3_aa: ATGQRYTDTQY
clone_size: NA; j_call: TRBJ1-4; cdr3_length: 14; v_call: TRBV15; cdr3_aa: ATSREGVSTNEKLF
clone_size: NA; j_call: TRBJ2-5; cdr3_length: 12; v_call: TRBV19; cdr3_aa: ASSIVPEVETQY
clone_size: NA; j_call: TRBJ1-4; cdr3_length: 15; v_call: TRBV28; cdr3_aa: ASSSLPQGLSNEKLF
clone_size: NA; j_call: TRBJ1-4; cdr3_length: 12; v_call: TRBV7-8; cdr3_aa: ASSFTGTGEKLF
clone_size: NA; j_call: TRBJ2-1; cdr3_length: 12; v_call: TRBV29-1; cdr3_aa: SAVRSPPGDEQF
clone_size: few; j_call: TRBJ2-2; cdr3_length: 12; v_call: TRBV30; cdr3_aa: AWSNRGVAGELF
clone_size: NA; j_call: TRBJ2-1; cdr3_length: 13; v_call: TRBV6-4; cdr3_aa: ASRPLAGTPHEQF
clone_size: NA; j_call: TRBJ2-1; cdr3_length: 14; v_call: TRBV7-2; cdr3_aa: ASRPLPSQRDNEQF
clone_size: NA; j_call: TRBJ1-6; cdr3_length: 16; v_call: TRBV30; cdr3_aa: AWRGRRLSAGYNSPLH
clone_size: NA; j_call: TRBJ2-7; cdr3_length: 12; v_call: TRBV4-1; cdr3_aa: ASSQGGGVGEQY
clone_size: NA; j_call: TRBJ2-1; cdr3_length: 14; v_call: TRBV6-5; cdr3_aa: ASSYAGRGSYNEQF
clone_size: NA; j_call: TRBJ1-1; cdr3_length: 11; v_call: TRBV5-1; cdr3_aa: ASRGGADTEAF
clone_size: NA; j_call: TRBJ2-7; cdr3_length: 14; v_call: TRBV2; cdr3_aa: ASSGPLAGGSYEQY
clone_size: NA; j_call: TRBJ2-4; cdr3_length: 11; v_call: TRBV24-1; cdr3_aa: ATPLPAKNIQY
clone_size: NA; j_call: TRBJ2-4; cdr3_length: 13; v_call: TRBV5-1; cdr3_aa: ASSLGQGGDLVQY
clone_size: NA; j_call: TRBJ1-2; cdr3_length: 11; v_call: TRBV11-3; cdr3_aa: ASSLEGGYGYT